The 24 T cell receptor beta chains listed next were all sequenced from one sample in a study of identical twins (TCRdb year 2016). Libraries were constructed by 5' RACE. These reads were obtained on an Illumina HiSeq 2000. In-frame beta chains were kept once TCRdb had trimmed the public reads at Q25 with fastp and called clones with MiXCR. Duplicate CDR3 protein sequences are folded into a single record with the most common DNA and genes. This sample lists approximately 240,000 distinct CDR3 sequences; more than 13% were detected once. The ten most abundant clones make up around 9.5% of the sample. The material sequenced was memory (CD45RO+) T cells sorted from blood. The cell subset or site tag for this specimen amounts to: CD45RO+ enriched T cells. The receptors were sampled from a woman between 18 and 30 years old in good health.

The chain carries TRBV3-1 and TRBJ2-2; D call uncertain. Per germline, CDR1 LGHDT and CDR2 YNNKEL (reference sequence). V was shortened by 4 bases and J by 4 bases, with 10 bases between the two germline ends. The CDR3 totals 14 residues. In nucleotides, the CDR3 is TGTGCCAGCAGCCCTTTTGGATCCACCGGGGAGCTGTTTTTT. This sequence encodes CASSPFGSTGELFF.

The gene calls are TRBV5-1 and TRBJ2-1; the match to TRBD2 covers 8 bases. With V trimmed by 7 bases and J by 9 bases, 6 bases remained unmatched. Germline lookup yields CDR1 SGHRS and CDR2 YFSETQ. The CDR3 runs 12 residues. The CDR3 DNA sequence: TGCGCCAGCCGGGGGGGTGGAGCTGAGCAGTTCTTC. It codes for CASRGGGAEQFF. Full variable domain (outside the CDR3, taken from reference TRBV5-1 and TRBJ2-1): KAGVTQTPRYLIKTRGQQVTLSCSPISGHRSVSWYQQTPGQGLQFLFEYFSETQRNKGNFPGRFSGRQFSNSRSEMNVSTLELGDSALYLCASRGGGAEQFFGPGTRLTVL.

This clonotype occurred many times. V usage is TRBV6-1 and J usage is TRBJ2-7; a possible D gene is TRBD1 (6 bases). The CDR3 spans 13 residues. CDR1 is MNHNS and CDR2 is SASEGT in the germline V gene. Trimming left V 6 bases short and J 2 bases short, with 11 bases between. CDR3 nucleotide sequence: TGTGCCAGCAGCGACAGGTCCGCCTACGAGCAGTACTTC. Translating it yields CASSDRSAYEQYF.

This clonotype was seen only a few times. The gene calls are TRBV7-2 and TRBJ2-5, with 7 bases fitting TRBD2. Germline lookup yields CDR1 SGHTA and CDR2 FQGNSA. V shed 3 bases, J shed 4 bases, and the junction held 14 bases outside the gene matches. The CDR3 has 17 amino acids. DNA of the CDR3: TGTGCCAGCAGCTTGGGCCGGACTAGTCTTGCGGTAGAGACCCAGTACTTC. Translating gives CASSLGRTSLAVETQYF.

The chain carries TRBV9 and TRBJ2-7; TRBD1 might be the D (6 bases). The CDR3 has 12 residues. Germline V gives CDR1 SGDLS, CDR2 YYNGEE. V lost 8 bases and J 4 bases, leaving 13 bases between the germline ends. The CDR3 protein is CASGSDRYEQYF. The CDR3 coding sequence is TGTGCCAGTGGATCGGACAGATACGAGCAGTACTTC.

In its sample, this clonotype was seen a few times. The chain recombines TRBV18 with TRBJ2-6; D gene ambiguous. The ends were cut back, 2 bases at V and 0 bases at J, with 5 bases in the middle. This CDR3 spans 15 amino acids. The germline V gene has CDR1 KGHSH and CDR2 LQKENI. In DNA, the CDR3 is TGTGCCAGCTCACCAACCCGCTCTGGGGCCAACGTCCTGACTTTC. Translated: CASSPTRSGANVLTF.

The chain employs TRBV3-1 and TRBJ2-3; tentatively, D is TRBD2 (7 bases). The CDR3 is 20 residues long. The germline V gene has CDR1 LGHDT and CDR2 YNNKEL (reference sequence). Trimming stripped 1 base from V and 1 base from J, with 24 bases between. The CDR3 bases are TGTGCCAGCAGCCAAGTCCTATCTGGGGGGGGCCCTACTCGCACAGATACGCAGTATTTT. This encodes CASSQVLSGGGPTRTDTQYF.

CDR3 coding DNA: TGTGCCAGCAGTTCCATAGCGGGGGGCGGGAATGAGCAGTTCTTC. Its translation is CASSSIAGGGNEQFF. The chain joins TRBV28 to TRBJ2-1, with 10 positions matching TRBD2. From germline, CDR1 is MDHEN and CDR2 SYDVKM. The CDR3 is made up of 15 amino acids. J lost 7 bases, V lost 4 bases, and 7 bases had no gene match.

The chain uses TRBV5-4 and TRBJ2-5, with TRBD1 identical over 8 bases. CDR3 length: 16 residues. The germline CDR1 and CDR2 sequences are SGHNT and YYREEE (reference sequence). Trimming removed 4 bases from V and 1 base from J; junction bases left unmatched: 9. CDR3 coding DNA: TGTGCCAGCAGCCCGGAGGCCGACAGGGGCCAAGAGACCCAGTACTTC. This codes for CASSPEADRGQETQYF.

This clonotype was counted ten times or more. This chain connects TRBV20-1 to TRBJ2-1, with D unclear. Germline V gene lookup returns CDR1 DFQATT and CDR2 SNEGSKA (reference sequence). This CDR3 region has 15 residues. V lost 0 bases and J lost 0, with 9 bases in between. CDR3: CSAREAGRSYNEQFF. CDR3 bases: TGCAGTGCTAGAGAAGCCGGACGCTCCTACAATGAGCAGTTCTTC.

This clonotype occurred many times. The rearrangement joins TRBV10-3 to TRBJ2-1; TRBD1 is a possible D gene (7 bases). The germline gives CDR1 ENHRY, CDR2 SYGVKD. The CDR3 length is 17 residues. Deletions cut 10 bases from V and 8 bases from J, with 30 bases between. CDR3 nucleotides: TGTGCCACCAGGGGGACGAATCGAGCGGGTAATTCGGATGAGCAGTTCTTC. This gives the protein CATRGTNRAGNSDEQFF.

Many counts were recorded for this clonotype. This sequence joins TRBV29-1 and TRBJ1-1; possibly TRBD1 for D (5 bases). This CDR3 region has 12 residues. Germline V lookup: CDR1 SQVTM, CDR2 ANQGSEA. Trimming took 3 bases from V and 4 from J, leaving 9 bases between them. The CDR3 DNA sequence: TGCAGCGTTGATGGGGGAGGCACTGAAGCTTTCTTT. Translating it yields CSVDGGGTEAFF.

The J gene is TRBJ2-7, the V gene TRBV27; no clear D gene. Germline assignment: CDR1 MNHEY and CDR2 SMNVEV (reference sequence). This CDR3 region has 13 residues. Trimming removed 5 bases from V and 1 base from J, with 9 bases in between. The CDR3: CASSLKPSYEQYF. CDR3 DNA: TGTGCCAGCAGTCTTAAACCATCCTACGAGCAGTACTTC.

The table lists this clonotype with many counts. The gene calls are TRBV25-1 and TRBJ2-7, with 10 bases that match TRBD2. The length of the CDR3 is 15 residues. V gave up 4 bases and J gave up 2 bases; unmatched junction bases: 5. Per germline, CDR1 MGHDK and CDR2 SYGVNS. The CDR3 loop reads CASSVSGTSAYEQYF. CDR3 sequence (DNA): TGTGCCAGCAGTGTCTCCGGGACTAGCGCCTACGAGCAGTACTTC.

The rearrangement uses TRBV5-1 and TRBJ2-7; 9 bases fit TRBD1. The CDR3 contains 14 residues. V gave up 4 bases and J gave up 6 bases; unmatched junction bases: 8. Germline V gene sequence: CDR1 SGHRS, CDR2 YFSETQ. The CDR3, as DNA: TGCGCCAGCAGCACCGGGACAGGGTCTGCCGAGCAGTACTTC. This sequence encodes CASSTGTGSAEQYF.

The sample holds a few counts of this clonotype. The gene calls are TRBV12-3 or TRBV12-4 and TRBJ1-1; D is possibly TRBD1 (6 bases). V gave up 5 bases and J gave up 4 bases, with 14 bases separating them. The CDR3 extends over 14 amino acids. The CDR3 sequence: CASSGQNQGTEAFF. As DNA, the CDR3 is TGTGCCAGCAGTGGACAGAACCAGGGCACTGAAGCTTTCTTT.

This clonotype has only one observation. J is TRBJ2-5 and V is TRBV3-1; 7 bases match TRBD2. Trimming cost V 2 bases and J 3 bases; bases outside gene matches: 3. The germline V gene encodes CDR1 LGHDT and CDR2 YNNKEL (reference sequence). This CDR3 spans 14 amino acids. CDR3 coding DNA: TGTGCCAGCAGCCAAATGGGAGGGAAAGAGACCCAGTACTTC. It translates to CASSQMGGKETQYF.

The CDR3 bases are TGTGCCAGCAGCCTACTCAAGTTCACCGGGGAGCTGTTTTTT. Protein: CASSLLKFTGELFF. The gene calls are TRBV14 and TRBJ2-2, with D unclear. Per the germline V gene, CDR1 is SGHDN and CDR2 is FVKESK. The CDR3 runs to 14 residues. V gave up 4 bases and J gave up 4 bases, with 10 bases separating them.

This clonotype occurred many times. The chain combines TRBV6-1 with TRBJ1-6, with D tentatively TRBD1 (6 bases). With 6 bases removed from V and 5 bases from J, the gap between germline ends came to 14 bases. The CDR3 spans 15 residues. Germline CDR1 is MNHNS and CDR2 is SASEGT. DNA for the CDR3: TGTGCCAGCAGCCGACAGGACGGCGATAATTCACCCCTCCACTTT. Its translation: CASSRQDGDNSPLHF.

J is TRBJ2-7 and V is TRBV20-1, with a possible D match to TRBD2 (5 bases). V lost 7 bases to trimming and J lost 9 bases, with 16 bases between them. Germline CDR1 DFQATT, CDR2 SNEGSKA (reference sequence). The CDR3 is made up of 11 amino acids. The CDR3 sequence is CSVAGSEGQYF. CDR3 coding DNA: TGCAGTGTTGCGGGCTCGGAAGGGCAGTACTTC.

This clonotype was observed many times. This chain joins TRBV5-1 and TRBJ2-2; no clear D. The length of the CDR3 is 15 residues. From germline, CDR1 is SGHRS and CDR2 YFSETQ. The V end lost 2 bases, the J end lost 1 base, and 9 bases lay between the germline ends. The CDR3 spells CASSFGAQNTGELFF. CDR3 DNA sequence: TGCGCCAGCAGCTTCGGCGCCCAGAACACCGGGGAGCTGTTTTTT.

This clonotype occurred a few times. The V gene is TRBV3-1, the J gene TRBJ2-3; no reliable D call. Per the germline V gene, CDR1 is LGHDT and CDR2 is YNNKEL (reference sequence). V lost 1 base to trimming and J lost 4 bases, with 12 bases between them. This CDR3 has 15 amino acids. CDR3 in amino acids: CASSQGGLFADTQYF. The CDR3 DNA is TGTGCCAGCAGCCAAGGTGGTCTTTTTGCAGATACGCAGTATTTT.

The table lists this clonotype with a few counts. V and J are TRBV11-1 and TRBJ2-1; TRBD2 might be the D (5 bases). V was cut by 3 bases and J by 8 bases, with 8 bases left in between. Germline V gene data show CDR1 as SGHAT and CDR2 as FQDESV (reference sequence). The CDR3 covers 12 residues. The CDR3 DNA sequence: TGTGCCAGCAGCTTTGGACTGGATGAGCAGTTCTTC. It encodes CASSFGLDEQFF. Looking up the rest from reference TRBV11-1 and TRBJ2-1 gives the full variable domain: EAEVAQSPRYKITEKSQAVAFWCDPISGHATLYWYRQILGQGPELLVQFQDESVVDDSQLPKDRFSAERLKGVDSTLKIQPAELGDSAMYLCASSFGLDEQFFGPGTRLTVL.

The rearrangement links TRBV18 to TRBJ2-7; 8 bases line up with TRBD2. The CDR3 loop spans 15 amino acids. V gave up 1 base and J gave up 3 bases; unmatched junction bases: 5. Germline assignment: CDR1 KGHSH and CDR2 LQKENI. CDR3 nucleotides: TGTGCCAGCTCACCACAGGCGCGGGAGGTCTACGAGCAGTACTTC. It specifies CASSPQAREVYEQYF.